The sequence of this TCR beta chain was determined in a study of T-cell memory formation after mild COVID-19. The germline V and J ends were trimmed by 7 bases and 2 bases, with 15 bases remaining between them. Germline values: CDR1 MNHEY, CDR2 SVGAGI. This CDR3 region has 14 residues. Regarding the study as a whole: Contracting clones from day 15 to 85 showed balanced CD4/CD8; later expanders favored CD4+.

TCRdb re-called the 5' RACE reads through MiXCR, storing one row per CDR3 protein. The sample records 560,000 or so distinct CDR3 sequences, roughly 17% being singletons. This clonotype was seen more than once but under ten times. What it binds is not known. Sequenced sample: PBMCs or a T cell subset sorted from them (not recorded which). The TCR sequence derives from an adult woman who had mild COVID-19 (a few samples of this study predate the infection). Cell type and time point are not known. The genes are TRBV6-5 and TRBJ2-7; possible D gene TRBD1, 5 bases. CDR3 loop: CASTMGPPTYEQYF. As DNA, the CDR3 is TGTGCCAGCACCATGGGGCCACCCACCTACGAGCAGTACTTC.